This T cell receptor (beta chain) was observed in a study of T-cell memory formation after mild COVID-19. Across the whole study: Largely, TCR clusters stayed within a single donor.

This clonotype turned up a few times. The TCR alpha and TCR beta cDNA libraries, bearing sample barcodes and UMIs, were generated by 5'RACE using constant-segment primers. TCRdb passed the 5' RACE reads through MiXCR, listing each CDR3 protein once. The data show approximately 440,000 distinct CDR3 sequences, about 20% seen once. Germline CDR1 MNHEY, CDR2 SMNVEV (reference sequence). J was trimmed by 7 bases and V by 4 bases; bases with no gene match: 11. There are 15 residues in the CDR3. The clonotype was recovered from an adult woman who had mild COVID-19 (a few samples of this study predate the infection). Cell type and time point are not known. The sample comprised PBMCs or a T cell subset sorted from them (not recorded which). The chain carries TRBV27 and TRBJ1-2, with 8 bases aligning to TRBD1. The CDR3 coding sequence is TGTGCCAGCAGTTCGAAGGGCAGGGGGCGAGGTGGCTACACCTTC. Protein: CASSSKGRGRGGYTF.